A single sample gave rise to the 10 T cell receptor beta chains below, sequenced in a study of tumor-infiltrating lymphocytes in primary liver carcinoma. The roughly 18-32 mg bulk tissue piece was not sorted before simultaneous RNA and DNA extraction. Total RNA (roughly 530 ng) served as template for TCR beta cDNA synthesis primed by a constant-region primer. Employing slightly modified ARM-PCR, three nested multiplex PCR rounds were run, and these gave rise to the TCR beta libraries. Researchers ran the first two PCR rounds for approximately 9 cycles each with TRBV1-TRBV30 forward primers and a C-beta reverse primer. MiXCR, run by TCRdb on the multiplex PCR reads, gives a single entry per CDR3 protein. The repertoire consists of about 54,000 distinct CDR3 sequences, with 60% to 75% occurring once and the leading ten covering about 26%. The sequenced material came from liver tumor tissue from sampling region 2. The subset denotes: tumor region T2, inferior pole. Receptors were obtained from a man aged 35 to 55 with primary liver carcinoma and hepatitis B virus infection.

Details on this clonotype: Germline is not matched at one junction end, which may reflect a read error. The rearrangement links TRBV6-5 to TRBJ1-2; D gene unclear. CDR3 length equals 15 residues. Germline loops: CDR1 MNHEY, CDR2 SVGAGI. CDR3 DNA: TGTGCCAGCACTTACTCGAGTCGGGTTTGGTTAGGCTACACCTTC. It is translated as CASTYSSRVWLGYTF.

Concerning this clonotype itself: Because it lacks the conserved phenylalanine or tryptophan at the end, this CDR3 is likely a read error. The genes are TRBV6-5 and TRBJ2-2, with 8 bases aligning to TRBD1. Germline values: CDR1 MNHEY, CDR2 SVGAGI. CDR3 length: 14 residues. The CDR3 DNA follows: TGTGCCAGCAGTAAACAGGGGGACACCGGAGAGCTGTTTTTA. It specifies CASSKQGDTGELFL.

Remarks on this clonotype: The germline gene is not matched at one end of the junction; a read error may be the cause. V gene TRBV4-2 combines with J gene TRBJ1-1; 7 bases map to TRBD1. Germline CDR1 LGHNA, CDR2 YNFKEQ. The CDR3 sequence is 16 residues long. The CDR3 reads CTSNQGLQGGNTEALF. The CDR3 nucleotides read TGTACCAGCAACCAAGGGCTTCAGGGGGGGAACACTGAAGCTCTCTTT.

The chain combines TRBV9 with TRBJ2-2; 10 bases fit TRBD2. CDR1 is SGDLS and CDR2 is YYNGEE in the germline V gene. The CDR3 is 15 residues long. The J segment lost 4 bases and the V segment lost 3 bases, leaving 3 bases of the junction unmatched. The CDR3 nucleotides read TGTGCCAGCAGCGCTAGCGGGAGATCCACCGGGGAGCTGTTTTTT. Translated, it gives CASSASGRSTGELFF.

Notes on this clonotype: The germline gene is not matched at one end of the junction; a read error may be the cause. This chain uses TRBV29-1 with TRBJ1-1; unclear D gene. Per the germline V gene, CDR1 is SQVTM and CDR2 is ANQGSEA. The CDR3 has 13 residues. CDR3 nucleotide sequence: TGCGGCGTTGGAAAGGGAACGAGCACTGATGCTTTCTTT. This translates into CGVGKGTSTDAFF.

Note on this clonotype: The junction and the germline gene differ at one end; a read error may be behind it. This sequence joins TRBV4-1 and TRBJ2-6; 8 nucleotides match TRBD1. The V gene's germline CDR1 is MGHRA and CDR2 YSYEKL. CDR3 length equals 18 residues. As DNA, the CDR3 is TGCGCCAGCAGCCAAGACCGTCTGGGGGCGACAGGGGCCAACGTCCCGACATTC. Protein: CASSQDRLGATGANVPTF.

The V and J genes are TRBV11-2 and TRBJ2-3; tentative D call: TRBD2 (5 bases). Trimming shortened V by 5 bases and J by 0 bases, and 27 bases separated the two germline ends. Germline CDR1 and CDR2: SGHAT and FQNNGV. CDR3 size: 20 residues. The CDR3 DNA is TGTGCCAGCAGCCCCGGTGACCCCTTGCGGATAGCGAGAAGCACAGATACGCAGTATTTT. It codes for CASSPGDPLRIARSTDTQYF.

A word on this clonotype: Since the CDR3 does not end with the conserved phenylalanine or tryptophan, this likely comes from a read error. The chain joins TRBV4-1 to TRBJ1-2; no definite D call. V was shortened by 10 bases and J by 0 bases, with 12 bases between the two germline ends. The germline V gene encodes CDR1 MGHRA and CDR2 YSYEKL. The CDR3 is made up of 13 amino acids. Here the CDR3 reads CANSEIANYGYTL. The CDR3 DNA follows: TGCGCCAATAGCGAGATAGCTAACTATGGCTACACCTTA.

As to this clonotype: Lacking the conserved final phenylalanine or tryptophan, this CDR3 likely reflects a read error. The chain is built from TRBV6-5 and TRBJ2-7; 10 positions agree with TRBD1. Germline assignment: CDR1 MNHEY and CDR2 SVGAGI. The CDR3 runs 15 residues. The junction had 15 bases not matched to a gene; V was cut back by 11 bases and J by 5 bases. In DNA form, the CDR3 reads TGTGCCGGCCGCAGGAACCCCGACAGGGGGCACGAGCAGTACTAC. Its translation is CAGRRNPDRGHEQYY.

A word on this clonotype: A much larger clone lies a single base off, so this may be a read error. The chain is built from TRBV19 and TRBJ1-1; D remains ambiguous. The CDR3 runs to 12 residues. With 8 bases removed from V and 0 bases from J, the gap between germline ends came to 7 bases. CDR1 is LNHDA and CDR2 is SQIVND in the germline V gene (reference sequence). CDR3 DNA sequence: TGTGCCAGTCCTTACATGAACACTGAAGCTTTCTTT. Translation gives CASPYMNTEAFF.